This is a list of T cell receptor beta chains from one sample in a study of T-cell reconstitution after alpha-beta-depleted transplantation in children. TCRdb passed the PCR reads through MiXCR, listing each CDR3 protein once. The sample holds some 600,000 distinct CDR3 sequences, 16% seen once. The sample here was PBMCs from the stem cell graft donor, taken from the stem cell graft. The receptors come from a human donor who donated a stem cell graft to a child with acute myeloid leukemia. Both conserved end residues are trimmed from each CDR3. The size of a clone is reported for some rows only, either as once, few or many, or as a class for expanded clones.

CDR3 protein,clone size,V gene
ATSETGAGETQY,.,TRBV24-1
ASSQTLLAGRTGELF,few,TRBV11-2
SVGTGGAETQY,many,TRBV29-1
ACWQSGANVLT,.,TRBV3-1
ASSLRWSTDTQY,few,TRBV5-6
SLRVNQPQH,many,TRBV29-1
SARDFLLRDSPLH,many,TRBV20-1
SVYRGANTGELF,.,TRBV29-1
ASGALDSLRHYGYT,few,TRBV6-1
ASSLEGPRNTEAF,.,TRBV7-2
AISTPGLGNYNEQF,.,TRBV10-3
SVEGARGQPQH,many,TRBV20-1
SAFRAGAMNTEAF,many,TRBV20-1
AWSIQLSYNEQF,few,TRBV30
SALQESGGKETQY,many,TRBV20-1
ASSLKDWTEAF,few,TRBV7-9
ASSLSLVDTQY,few,TRBV27
ASRQTSYDTQY,few,TRBV6-1
ASSPEEGTLH,many,TRBV9
AIREQETQY,many,TRBV10-3
SAGDGQGRQPQH,many,TRBV20-1
ASRVGHNTGELF,many,TRBV12-3/TRBV12-4
ASSLDSQSWEQY,.,TRBV7-2
ASSTNNEQF,many,TRBV5-1
SARALAGADTQY,many,TRBV20-1
ASSQVEEGANYGYT,.,TRBV4-1
ASTTGITGELF,.,TRBV7-9
ASSVQKGQSGGNTIY,.,TRBV11-2
ASSPLRDNNEQF,.,TRBV4-1
ASSLTGKGMMNTEAF,many,TRBV7-8
ASSQLNVGNIQY,.,TRBV6-2/TRBV6-3
ASSLGATSGGTDTQY,few,TRBV5-1
ASSLDRTGASEQY,few,TRBV7-2
ASSLAVGGTNEQF,.,TRBV5-1
ATSPPPGGEAKNIQY,few,TRBV15
ASSLRGWGTDTQY,.,TRBV11-2
ASRRDTGELF,many,TRBV9